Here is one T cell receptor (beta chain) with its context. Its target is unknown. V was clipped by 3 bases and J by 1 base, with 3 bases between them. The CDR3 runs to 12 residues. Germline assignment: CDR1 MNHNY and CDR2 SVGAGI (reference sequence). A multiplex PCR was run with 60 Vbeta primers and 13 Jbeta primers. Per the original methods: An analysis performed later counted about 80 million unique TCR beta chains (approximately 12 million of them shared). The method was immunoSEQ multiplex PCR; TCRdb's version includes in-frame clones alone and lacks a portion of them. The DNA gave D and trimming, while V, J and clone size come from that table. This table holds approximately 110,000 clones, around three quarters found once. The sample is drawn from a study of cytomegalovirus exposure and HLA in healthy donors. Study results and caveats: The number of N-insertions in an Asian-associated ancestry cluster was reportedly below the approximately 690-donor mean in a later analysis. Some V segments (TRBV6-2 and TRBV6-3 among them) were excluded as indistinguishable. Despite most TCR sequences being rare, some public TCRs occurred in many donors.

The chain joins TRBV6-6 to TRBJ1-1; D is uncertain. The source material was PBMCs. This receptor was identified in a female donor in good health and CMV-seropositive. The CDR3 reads CASSYRNTEAFF. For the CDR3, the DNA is TGTGCCAGCAGTTATAGGAACACTGAAGCTTTCTTT.